These 17 T cell receptor beta chains were all obtained from the same sample, sequenced in a study of regulatory T cells in long-lasting Graves disease. Construction of the TCR beta libraries employed iRepertoire HTBI primers in conjunction with Arm-PCR of CDR3 regions. TCRdb called the multiplex PCR reads again in MiXCR, with one record for every CDR3 protein. The sample shows roughly 500,000 distinct CDR3 sequences, around 13% of them seen only once. Indicated time point: newly diagnosed GD, antithyroid drugs for less than 3 months. TCR sequences were obtained from RNA taken from PBMCs. The sample was also reused in another study, on T cells in Graves' hyperthyroidism and ophthalmopathy.

The sequenced sample was peripheral blood mononuclear cells (PBMCs), obtained at new diagnosis, from a patient treated with antithyroid drugs. These receptors all stem from a young woman with Graves disease.

This clonotype was observed many times. The chain has TRBV2 and TRBJ1-2, with D unclear. V was cut by 7 bases and J by 4 bases, with 16 bases left in between. This CDR3 is built from 14 residues. Germline assignment: CDR1 SNHLY and CDR2 FYNNEI. CDR3 residues: CASKEKSGLYGYTF. In DNA, the CDR3 is TGTGCCAGCAAGGAAAAAAGCGGGCTCTATGGCTACACCTTC.

The chain has TRBV7-8 and TRBJ1-1; no clear D gene. The CDR3 is 12 amino acids. Germline V CDR1 and CDR2: SGHVS, FQNEAQ. Deletions cut 3 bases from V and 7 bases from J, with 9 bases between. CDR3 protein: CASSFSDHEAFF. CDR3 DNA: TGTGCCAGCAGCTTTTCCGACCATGAAGCTTTCTTT.

This clonotype was observed at least ten times. The chain links TRBV28 to TRBJ1-4; D not certain. Germline V gene sequence: CDR1 MDHEN, CDR2 SYDVKM. V was pared by 4 bases and J by 0 bases, with 6 bases between. The CDR3 totals 14 residues. CDR3 nucleotides: TGTGCCAGCAGTTGGCAGGCAACTAATGAAAAACTGTTTTTT. The encoded protein is CASSWQATNEKLFF.

The table lists this clonotype with many counts. The chain combines TRBV18 with TRBJ2-7; 10 bases align to TRBD2. Germline assignment: CDR1 KGHSH and CDR2 LQKENI. V lost 3 bases, J lost 2 bases, and 7 bases stayed unmatched. This CDR3 region has 16 residues. The CDR3 here is CASSPFASGGPYEQYF. DNA for the CDR3: TGTGCCAGCTCACCTTTCGCTAGCGGGGGACCCTACGAGCAGTACTTC.

This clonotype was seen ten or more times. The rearrangement uses TRBV28 and TRBJ2-7; no reliable D call. The V end lost 6 bases, the J end lost 2 bases, and 5 bases lay between the germline ends. Looked up from germline, CDR1 is MDHEN and CDR2 is SYDVKM. The CDR3 runs to 11 residues. CDR3: CASRSTYEQYF. The CDR3 DNA is TGTGCCAGCAGATCCACCTACGAGCAGTACTTC.

This clonotype was observed at least ten times. The V call is TRBV19, the J call TRBJ2-3; no firm D call. V gave up 2 bases and J gave up 1 base, with 7 bases separating them. Germline lookup yields CDR1 LNHDA and CDR2 SQIVND (reference sequence). This CDR3 spans 14 amino acids. The CDR3: CASSIKQGTDTQYF. CDR3 bases: TGTGCCAGTAGTATAAAGCAGGGCACAGATACGCAGTATTTT.

The genes are TRBV6-1 and TRBJ2-1, with 12 nucleotides matching TRBD2. Germline CDR1 reads MNHNS; CDR2 reads SASEGT. With V trimmed by 4 bases and J by 10 bases, 2 bases remained unmatched. There are 13 residues in the CDR3. The CDR3 protein is CASSVLAGGEQFF. The CDR3 coding sequence is TGTGCCAGCAGTGTACTAGCGGGAGGCGAGCAGTTCTTC.

This clonotype has ten or more counts. This chain joins TRBV11-2 and TRBJ2-5, with D perhaps matching TRBD1 (5 bases). Germline V gene lookup returns CDR1 SGHAT and CDR2 FQNNGV. Trimming took 1 base from V and 5 from J, leaving 17 bases between them. The CDR3 consists of 16 residues. The CDR3 bases are TGTGCCAGCAGCTTAGGGGCAGGGCCGTGGGTGGAGACCCAGTACTTC. Protein product: CASSLGAGPWVETQYF.

The J gene is TRBJ2-1, the V gene TRBV13; no clear D. Germline-derived CDR1 and CDR2 are PRHDT and FYEKMQ (reference sequence). The CDR3 length is 17 residues. Trimming took off 2 bases at V and 0 bases at J, with 14 bases between the two ends. In DNA, the CDR3 is TGTGCCAGCAGCTTACCCCCTGGCGCAAGCTCCTACAATGAGCAGTTCTTC. It codes for CASSLPPGASSYNEQFF.

The rearrangement uses TRBV5-1 and TRBJ1-1; D possibly corresponds to TRBD1 (6 bases). The CDR3 spans 14 residues. The germline gives CDR1 SGHRS, CDR2 YFSETQ. V shed 7 bases and J shed 8 bases, with 21 bases lying between them. In nucleotides, the CDR3 is TGCGCCAGCCAGATCGACAGGACCCGCTCCGAAGCTTTCTTT. Translated, it gives CASQIDRTRSEAFF.

This clonotype was seen ten or more times. The CDR3: CASIAQGASGELFF. CDR3 nucleotide sequence: TGTGCCAGCATAGCCCAGGGGGCAAGCGGGGAGCTGTTTTTT. This chain joins TRBV6-1 and TRBJ2-2; 8 bases fit TRBD1. Losses at the gene ends were 7 bases for V and 7 bases for J; bases not matched to a gene: 8. Germline CDR1 MNHNS, CDR2 SASEGT. CDR3 length equals 14 residues.

In this sample, this clonotype turned up a few times. This rearrangement joins TRBV27 to TRBJ1-6; possible D gene TRBD1, 6 bases. V was pared by 3 bases and J by 8 bases, with 11 bases between. Germline lookup yields CDR1 MNHEY and CDR2 SMNVEV (reference sequence). The CDR3 has 14 residues. CDR3 coding DNA: TGTGCCAGCAGTTTCGGGGGGCGGTATTCACCCCTCCACTTT. The encoded protein is CASSFGGRYSPLHF.

This clonotype was seen at least ten times. The J gene is TRBJ1-2, the V gene TRBV7-2, with D possibly TRBD1 on 5 matching bases. The CDR3 loop spans 14 amino acids. Germline V gene data show CDR1 as SGHTA and CDR2 as FQGNSA. V lost 5 bases and J 4 bases, leaving 14 bases between the germline ends. CDR3 in DNA: TGTGCCAGCAGCATGACAGCACCCGGCTATGGCTACACCTTC. Translated: CASSMTAPGYGYTF.

The table lists this clonotype with many counts. This chain uses TRBV9 with TRBJ1-1; no clear D. Trimming cost V 8 bases and J 7 bases, with 15 bases left between them. The CDR3 has 12 residues. Germline V CDR1 and CDR2: SGDLS, YYNGEE. CDR3 coding DNA: TGTGCCAGTAAGACGGACGGAAGTGAAGCTTTCTTT. Its translation: CASKTDGSEAFF. The whole variable domain, remainder taken from reference TRBV9 and TRBJ1-1, is DSGVTQTPKHLITATGQRVTLRCSPRSGDLSVYWYQQSLDQGLQFLIQYYNGEERAKGNILERFSAQQFPDLHSELNLSSLELGDSALYFCASKTDGSEAFFGQGTRLTVV.

This clonotype was counted ten times or more. This chain joins TRBV7-2 and TRBJ2-7; 11 bases map to TRBD1. The CDR3 sequence is 15 residues long. The germline gives CDR1 SGHTA, CDR2 FQGNSA. Unmatched junction bases numbered 4, after V lost 2 bases and J lost 4 bases. CDR3 in DNA: TGTGCCAGCAGCTTAACCGGGACAGGGGGGTACGAGCAGTACTTC. Amino acid sequence: CASSLTGTGGYEQYF. Supplemented by reference TRBV7-2 and TRBJ2-7, the full variable domain reads GAGVSQSPSNKVTEKGKDVELRCDPISGHTALYWYRQSLGQGLEFLIYFQGNSAPDKSGLPSDRFSAERTGGSVSTLTIQRTQQEDSAVYLCASSLTGTGGYEQYFGPGTRLTVT.

This clonotype was observed many times. The chain couples TRBV6-1 to TRBJ1-5, with D perhaps matching TRBD1 (6 bases). Germline loops: CDR1 MNHNS, CDR2 SASEGT. Trimming stripped 6 bases from V and 7 bases from J, with 19 bases between. The CDR3 runs 15 residues. Here the CDR3 DNA reads TGTGCCAGCAGAGCCCAAGGGGGGGCGCGGCAGCCCCAGCATTTT. It yields the protein CASRAQGGARQPQHF.

This clonotype was recorded at least ten times. V and J are TRBV2 and TRBJ1-2; D is perhaps TRBD1 (5 bases). CDR3 length: 13 amino acids. V lost 6 bases, J lost 2 bases, and 10 bases lay in between. Per the germline V gene, CDR1 is SNHLY and CDR2 is FYNNEI. CDR3: CASRGQGNYGYTF. The CDR3 region has the DNA TGTGCCAGCAGGGGTCAGGGAAACTATGGCTACACCTTC. Full variable domain (missing parts from reference TRBV2 and TRBJ1-2): EPEVTQTPSHQVTQMGQEVILRCVPISNHLYFYWYRQILGQKVEFLVSFYNNEISEKSEIFDDQFSVERPDGSNFTLKIRSTKLEDSAMYFCASRGQGNYGYTFGSGTRLTVV.